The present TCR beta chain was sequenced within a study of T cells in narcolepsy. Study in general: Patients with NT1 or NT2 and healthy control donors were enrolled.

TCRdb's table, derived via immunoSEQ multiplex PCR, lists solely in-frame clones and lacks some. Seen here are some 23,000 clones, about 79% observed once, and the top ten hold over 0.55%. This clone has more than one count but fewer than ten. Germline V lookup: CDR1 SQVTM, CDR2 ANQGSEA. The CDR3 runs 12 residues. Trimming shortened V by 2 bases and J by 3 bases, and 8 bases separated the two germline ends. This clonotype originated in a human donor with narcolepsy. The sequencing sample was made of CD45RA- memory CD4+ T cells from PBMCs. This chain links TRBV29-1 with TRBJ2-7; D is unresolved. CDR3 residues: CSVEHQGYEQYF. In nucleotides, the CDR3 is TGCAGCGTTGAACATCAAGGCTACGAGCAGTACTTC.